The 4 T cell receptor beta chains below were found in one sample sequenced in a study of cytomegalovirus exposure and HLA in healthy donors listed by TCRdb under 2017. Receptor amplification or capture employed the immunoSEQ multiplex PCR assay. The multiplex PCR relied on a mix of 60 forward primers for TCR Vbeta segments and 13 reverse primers for TCR Jbeta segments. TCRdb carries this immuneACCESS record with in-frame sequences only. Its versions omit some clonotypes, under half of them owing to an unresolved V gene in the studies checked, with the rest unexplained. The sample records some 180,000 clones, 80% of which are singletons. The ten largest clones add up to about 1.9% of the sample. Sequenced material: PBMCs. The receptors were sampled from a woman in her twenties or thirties in good health and CMV-seronegative.

There are a few counts of this clone. V usage is TRBV10-2 and J usage is TRBJ2-7; 9 bases line up with TRBD2. This CDR3 contains 13 residues. After removal of 6 bases from V and 4 bases from J, the junction contained 4 bases not matched to a gene. Germline-derived CDR1 and CDR2 are WSHSY and SAAADI. CDR3 coding DNA: TGCGCCAGCAGGGGACTAGCCTATTACGAGCAGTACTTC. Its translation: CASRGLAYYEQYF.

The DNA of the CDR3 is TGTGCCAGCAGTTACGGCCCGCGGGGGGTCGGTGGGGAGCTGTTTTTT. It is translated as CASSYGPRGVGGELFF. The V call is TRBV6-5, the J call TRBJ2-2, with 8 nucleotides matching TRBD2. Trimming removed 2 bases from V and 8 bases from J; junction bases left unmatched: 10. CDR1 MNHEY and CDR2 SVGAGI come from the germline V gene. CDR3 length: 16 residues.

The chain recombines TRBV7-9 with TRBJ1-1; 8 bases map to TRBD1. Germline lookup yields CDR1 SEHNR and CDR2 FQNEAQ (reference sequence). V gave up 5 bases and J gave up 2 bases; unmatched junction bases: 10. The CDR3 spans 16 residues. DNA for the CDR3: TGTGCCAGCAGCCAACTAAGGACAGGGATTAACACTGAAGCTTTCTTT. Translated: CASSQLRTGINTEAFF. Filled out from reference TRBV7-9 and TRBJ1-1, the complete variable domain reads DTGVSQNPRHKITKRGQNVTFRCDPISEHNRLYWYRQTLGQGPEFLTYFQNEAQLEKSRLLSDRFSAERPKGSFSTLEIQRTEQGDSAMYLCASSQLRTGINTEAFFGQGTRLTVV.

This clone was found a few times. This chain links TRBV30 with TRBJ2-1, with TRBD2 matching 8 bases. The CDR3 has 14 amino acids. V gave up 1 base and J gave up 6 bases; unmatched junction bases: 5. Per germline, CDR1 GTSNPN and CDR2 SVGIG (reference sequence). CDR3 sequence: CAWSGSGGGNEQFF. The CDR3 region has the DNA TGTGCCTGGAGTGGCTCGGGGGGGGGCAATGAGCAGTTCTTC.